This TCR beta chain was observed in a study of cytomegalovirus exposure and HLA in healthy donors. Study-wide results and caveats: Beyond CMV serostatus, there was no information to go on about immune exposure.

The V and J ends lost 8 bases and 6 bases respectively, with 26 bases between them. Per the germline V gene, CDR1 is LNHDA and CDR2 is SQIVND (reference sequence). This CDR3 comprises 17 residues. The PCR had 60 Vbeta and 13 Jbeta primers. The assay was immunoSEQ multiplex PCR, and TCRdb's table has in-frame clones only and misses some. The sample holds around 190,000 clones, around 79% seen once. Donors showed nominal health when sampled, although they likely had unrecorded immune exposures. The sample holds one count of this clone. Its antigen is as yet unknown. The chain recombines TRBV19 with TRBJ1-5, with a weak D call TRBD1 (5 bases). Sequenced input: PBMCs. This clonotype was sampled from a woman aged 40 to 50 in good health and CMV-seronegative. CDR3 in amino acids: CASFPLFQGIEAQPQHF. CDR3 in DNA: TGTGCCAGTTTCCCTCTTTTTCAGGGTATAGAGGCTCAGCCCCAGCATTTT. The full variable domain, in which reference TRBV19 and TRBJ1-5 provide the parts outside the CDR3, is DGGITQSPKYLFRKEGQNVTLSCEQNLNHDAMYWYRQDPGQGLRLIYYSQIVNDFQKGDIAEGYSVSREKKESFPLTVTSAQKNPTAFYLCASFPLFQGIEAQPQHFGDGTRLSIL.